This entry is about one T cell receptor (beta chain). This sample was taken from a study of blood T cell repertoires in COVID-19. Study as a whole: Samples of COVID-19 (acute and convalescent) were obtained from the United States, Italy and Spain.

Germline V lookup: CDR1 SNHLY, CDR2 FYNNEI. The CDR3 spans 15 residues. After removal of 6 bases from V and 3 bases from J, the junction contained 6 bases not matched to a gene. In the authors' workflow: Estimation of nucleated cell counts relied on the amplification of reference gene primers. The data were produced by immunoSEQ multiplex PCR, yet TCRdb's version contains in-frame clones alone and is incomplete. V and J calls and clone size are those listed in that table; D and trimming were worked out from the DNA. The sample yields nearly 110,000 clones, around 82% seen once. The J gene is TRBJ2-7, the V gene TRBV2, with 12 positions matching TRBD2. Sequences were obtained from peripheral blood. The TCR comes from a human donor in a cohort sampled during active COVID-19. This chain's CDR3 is CASSARLAGDYEQYF. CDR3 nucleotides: TGTGCCAGCAGCGCGAGACTAGCGGGAGACTACGAGCAGTACTTC.